In this sample, the clone carrying this T cell receptor (beta chain) turned up once. The data derive from a study of blood T cell repertoires in COVID-19. Study details: Sites across the United States, Italy and Spain contributed samples from acute and convalescent COVID-19. PBMCs, B-cell-depleted T cells, or T cells provided the cDNA or gDNA that made up the material.

Measured with immunoSEQ multiplex PCR; TCRdb has only the in-frame clones, and not every one. The table lists about 200,000 clones, around 80% of them singletons. V trimming: 5 bases; J trimming: 8 bases; junction bases outside the gene matches: 8. In germline, CDR1 is PRHDT, CDR2 FYEKMQ (reference sequence). This CDR3 has 14 residues. The receptor comes from a human donor in a cohort sampled during active COVID-19. This rearrangement joins TRBV13 to TRBJ1-2, with 10 bases matching TRBD1. The sequenced material came from peripheral blood. The CDR3 loop reads CASSAGQGSQGYTF. The DNA for the CDR3 is TGTGCCAGCAGCGCGGGACAGGGGTCTCAGGGCTACACCTTC.